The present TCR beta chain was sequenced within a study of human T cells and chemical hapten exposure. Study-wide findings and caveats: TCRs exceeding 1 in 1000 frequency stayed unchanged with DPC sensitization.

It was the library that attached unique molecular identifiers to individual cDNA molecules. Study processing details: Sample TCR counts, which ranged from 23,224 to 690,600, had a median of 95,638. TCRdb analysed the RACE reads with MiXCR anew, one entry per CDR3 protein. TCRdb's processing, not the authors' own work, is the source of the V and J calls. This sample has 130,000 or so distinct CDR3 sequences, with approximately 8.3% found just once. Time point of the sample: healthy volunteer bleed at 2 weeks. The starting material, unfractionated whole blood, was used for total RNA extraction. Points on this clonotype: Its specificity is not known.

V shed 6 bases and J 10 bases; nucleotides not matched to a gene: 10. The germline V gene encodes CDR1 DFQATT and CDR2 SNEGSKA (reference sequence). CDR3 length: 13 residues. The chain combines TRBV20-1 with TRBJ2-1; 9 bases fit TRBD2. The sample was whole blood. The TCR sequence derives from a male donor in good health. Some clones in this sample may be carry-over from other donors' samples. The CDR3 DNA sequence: TGCAGTGCCGTAGGCGGGGGGGCGTTAGAGCAGTTCTTC. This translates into CSAVGGGALEQFF.